Presented here are 30 T cell receptor beta chains from one specimen sequenced in a study of blood T cell repertoires in COVID-19. Sequencing was performed with immunoSEQ multiplex PCR; in TCRdb, only in-frame clones are kept and a portion is missing. The table lists about 140,000 clones, around 84% of them singletons. The sequenced sample was peripheral blood. Receptors were obtained from a man aged 30-40 years with COVID-19, enrolled during active disease.

The chain is built from TRBV15 and TRBJ2-3; 7 bases match TRBD1. V lost 8 bases, J lost 0 bases, and 5 bases stayed unmatched. Germline V gene lookup returns CDR1 LNHNV and CDR2 YYDKDF (reference sequence). This CDR3 region has 14 residues. CDR3 in amino acids: CATVDRASTDTQYF. CDR3 DNA sequence: TGTGCCACCGTCGACAGGGCGAGCACAGATACGCAGTATTTT. Drawing the rest from reference TRBV15 and TRBJ2-3, the complete variable domain is DAMVIQNPRYQVTQFGKPVTLSCSQTLNHNVMYWYQQKSSQAPKLLFHYYDKDFNNEADTPDNFQSRRPNTSFCFLDIRSPGLGDTAMYLCATVDRASTDTQYFGPGTRLTVL.

V gene TRBV28 combines with J gene TRBJ1-2; 11 bases agree with TRBD1. V shed 7 bases, J shed 4 bases, and the junction held 11 bases outside the gene matches. CDR3 length equals 16 residues. The germline gives CDR1 MDHEN, CDR2 SYDVKM. The CDR3 bases are TGTGCCAGCAACGATCCCCGGGACAGGGGGGCCTATGGCTACACCTTC. Its protein is CASNDPRDRGAYGYTF.

This clone was observed a single time. This rearrangement joins TRBV5-5 to TRBJ2-7; 7 positions agree with TRBD1. Germline V lookup: CDR1 SGHKS, CDR2 YYEKEE (reference sequence). The J segment lost 4 bases and the V segment lost 4 bases, leaving 11 bases of the junction unmatched. The CDR3 is 15 residues long. This chain's CDR3 is CASSETPTGRYEQYF. CDR3 nucleotide sequence: TGTGCCAGCAGCGAAACGCCGACAGGGCGATACGAGCAGTACTTC.

The V and J genes are TRBV6-5 and TRBJ2-1; 10 bases agree with TRBD2. V lost 6 bases and J lost 5; bases outside the gene matches: 1. This CDR3 region has 13 residues. The germline V gene encodes CDR1 MNHEY and CDR2 SVGAGI. This chain's CDR3 is CASRGLADNEQFF. Here the CDR3 DNA reads TGTGCCAGCAGAGGACTAGCGGACAATGAGCAGTTCTTC.

V gene TRBV4-1 combines with J gene TRBJ2-2; 9 bases fit TRBD1. CDR1 MGHRA and CDR2 YSYEKL come from the germline V gene. This CDR3 contains 14 residues. Trimming at V came to 5 bases and at J to 5 bases, leaving 3 bases not matched to a gene. CDR3 residues: CASSRQGGTGELFF. The CDR3 DNA sequence: TGCGCCAGCAGCAGACAGGGGGGAACCGGGGAGCTGTTTTTT.

This chain links TRBV5-4 with TRBJ2-7, with TRBD1 identical over 7 bases. After removal of 3 bases from V and 4 bases from J, the junction contained 7 bases not matched to a gene. The CDR3 spans 14 residues. CDR1 and CDR2 from the germline V gene are SGHNT and YYREEE (reference sequence). Here the CDR3 reads CASSSGQTLYEQYF. In nucleotides, the CDR3 is TGTGCCAGCAGCTCGGGACAGACTTTGTACGAGCAGTACTTC.

The chain combines TRBV5-5 with TRBJ2-5; no clear D gene. Trimming left V 0 bases short and J 2 bases short, with 8 bases between. In germline, CDR1 is SGHKS, CDR2 YYEKEE (reference sequence). CDR3 size: 14 residues. CDR3 protein: CASSLGSSQETQYF. Here the CDR3 DNA reads TGTGCCAGCAGCTTGGGGAGTTCGCAAGAGACCCAGTACTTC.

J is TRBJ2-1 and V is TRBV9; a weak D match, TRBD2 (5 bases). The germline V gene has CDR1 SGDLS and CDR2 YYNGEE. This CDR3 has 15 amino acids. Trimming cost V 5 bases and J 0 bases, with 12 bases left between them. The CDR3 is CASSETGDSYNEQFF. DNA of the CDR3: TGTGCCAGCAGTGAGACCGGGGACTCCTACAATGAGCAGTTCTTC.

The chain joins TRBV6-5 to TRBJ2-5; a weak D match, TRBD1 (6 bases). Trimming took off 0 bases at V and 3 bases at J, with 11 bases between the two ends. Germline lookup yields CDR1 MNHEY and CDR2 SVGAGI. This CDR3 comprises 15 residues. The CDR3 sequence is CASSYSRQAEETQYF. CDR3 bases: TGTGCCAGCAGTTACTCCCGACAGGCTGAAGAGACCCAGTACTTC.

V is TRBV11-2 and J is TRBJ2-3, with 7 bases aligning to TRBD2. The V and J ends lost 5 bases and 1 base, in that order; junction bases with no gene match: 9. The CDR3 contains 16 residues. The germline V gene has CDR1 SGHAT and CDR2 FQNNGV. CDR3 nucleotides: TGTGCCAGCAGCGCGAGGAGCGGGATAGGCACAGATACGCAGTATTTT. It codes for CASSARSGIGTDTQYF.

This clone has only one observation. This rearrangement joins TRBV7-9 to TRBJ2-2; TRBD2 is a possible D gene (6 bases). Germline CDR1 reads SEHNR; CDR2 reads FQNEAQ (reference sequence). Trimming stripped 1 base from V and 4 bases from J, with 13 bases between. CDR3 size: 16 residues. The CDR3 nucleotides read TGTGCCAGCAGCTTAGAGGAGGGGATGGGCACCGGGGAGCTGTTTTTT. This encodes CASSLEEGMGTGELFF.

V usage is TRBV19 and J usage is TRBJ2-7; possible D gene TRBD2, 6 bases. CDR3 length: 15 amino acids. Germline lookup yields CDR1 LNHDA and CDR2 SQIVND (reference sequence). With 5 bases removed from V and 1 base from J, the gap between germline ends came to 15 bases. CDR3 nucleotide sequence: TGTGCCAGTAGTGTTTCCCCCGGGGGTTCCTACGAGCAGTACTTC. This sequence encodes CASSVSPGGSYEQYF.

The V call is TRBV3-1 (or the pseudogene TRBV3-2), the J call TRBJ1-1; no clear D gene. With 4 bases removed from V and 5 bases from J, the gap between germline ends came to 11 bases. This CDR3 is built from 13 residues. CDR1 LGHDT and CDR2 YNNKEL come from the germline V gene (reference sequence). The CDR3 is CASSPSHGTEAFF. The CDR3, as DNA: TGTGCCAGCAGCCCATCTCACGGGACTGAAGCTTTCTTT.

This rearrangement joins TRBV7-9 to TRBJ2-6; possible D gene TRBD1, 6 bases. V dropped 4 bases and J dropped 4 bases, with 17 bases sitting between them. Germline V gene data show CDR1 as SEHNR and CDR2 as FQNEAQ (reference sequence). CDR3 length: 17 amino acids. The CDR3 region is CASSSDHQTGGANVLTF. The CDR3 DNA sequence: TGTGCCAGCAGCTCGGATCACCAGACAGGCGGGGCCAACGTCCTGACTTTC.

V and J are TRBV3-1 (or the pseudogene TRBV3-2) and TRBJ2-7; D is perhaps TRBD2 (6 bases). The CDR3 has 15 amino acids. Looked up from germline, CDR1 is LGHDT and CDR2 is YNNKEL (reference sequence). The V end lost 1 base, the J end lost 8 bases, and 18 bases lay between the germline ends. DNA for the CDR3: TGTGCCAGCAGCCAAGGGGGGGTAGCAGCTTGGAAGCAGTACTTC. It codes for CASSQGGVAAWKQYF.

This clone was detected only a few times. The rearrangement joins TRBV18 to TRBJ2-7; the D gene is possibly TRBD1 (7 bases). Trimming shortened V by 6 bases and J by 3 bases, and 12 bases separated the two germline ends. The CDR3 is made up of 13 amino acids. Germline V CDR1 and CDR2: KGHSH, LQKENI. In nucleotides, the CDR3 is TGTGCCAGCTCTCCAGGGGGGAACTACGAGCAGTACTTC. It codes for CASSPGGNYEQYF.

This chain links TRBV29-1 with TRBJ2-7; 7 bases align to TRBD1. Unmatched junction bases numbered 14, after V lost 7 bases and J lost 8 bases. From germline, CDR1 is SQVTM and CDR2 ANQGSEA. CDR3 length equals 13 residues. In DNA form, the CDR3 reads TGCAGCGCCGAAAGCCCGACAGGGAGAAAGCAGTACTTC. Protein product: CSAESPTGRKQYF.

The chain has TRBV19 and TRBJ1-4, with 7 bases fitting TRBD1. Per the germline V gene, CDR1 is LNHDA and CDR2 is SQIVND (reference sequence). J was trimmed by 7 bases and V by 5 bases; bases with no gene match: 10. The CDR3 has 15 amino acids. This CDR3 reads CASSPRGRGREKLFF. CDR3 sequence (DNA): TGTGCCAGTAGTCCCCGGGGAAGGGGGCGTGAAAAACTGTTTTTT.

This clone showed up just once. This chain uses TRBV19 with TRBJ1-1; 8 bases are shared with TRBD1. From germline, CDR1 is LNHDA and CDR2 SQIVND (reference sequence). The CDR3 is 15 amino acids. After removal of 7 bases from V and 4 bases from J, the junction contained 11 bases not matched to a gene. CDR3 sequence: CASTRTGYLPTEAFF. CDR3 DNA sequence: TGTGCCAGTACCAGGACAGGGTATCTACCCACTGAAGCTTTCTTT.

The CDR3 DNA follows: TGTGCCAGCATCCTTTATGGGGGGACCCGAGGGAATGAGCAGTTCTTC. It codes for CASILYGGTRGNEQFF. This chain uses TRBV5-8 with TRBJ2-1; tentative D call: TRBD2 (6 bases). The V gene lost 6 bases and the J gene lost 7 bases, with 23 bases spanning the gap. The CDR3 runs 16 residues. Germline CDR1 and CDR2: SGHTS and YDEGEE.

This clone was seen only once. The V gene is TRBV28, the J gene TRBJ1-2; the D is unclear. Germline V gene data show CDR1 as MDHEN and CDR2 as SYDVKM. V lost 6 bases, J lost 4 bases, and 15 bases lay in between. This CDR3 is built from 14 residues. The CDR3 region is CASSWTPRGYGYTF. CDR3 coding DNA: TGTGCCAGCAGCTGGACGCCTCGGGGCTATGGCTACACCTTC.

The CDR3 reads CASSQGNGVRGYTF. CDR3 bases: TGTGCCAGCAGCCAAGGCAACGGGGTGCGGGGCTACACCTTC. This chain connects TRBV3-1 (or the pseudogene TRBV3-2) to TRBJ1-2, with D hard to call. The CDR3 runs to 14 residues. Trimming removed 1 base from V and 8 bases from J, with 14 bases in between. The germline V gene has CDR1 LGHDT and CDR2 YNNKEL (reference sequence).

V gene TRBV5-4 combines with J gene TRBJ2-4, with 8 bases fitting TRBD1. Losses at the gene ends were 4 bases for V and 7 bases for J; bases not matched to a gene: 4. Germline values: CDR1 SGHNT, CDR2 YYREEE (reference sequence). The CDR3 runs to 13 residues. Here the CDR3 reads CASSQTGGNIQYF. The CDR3 DNA reads TGTGCCAGCAGCCAAACAGGGGGGAACATTCAGTACTTC.

The chain has TRBV11-2 and TRBJ2-7, with D unresolved. This CDR3 comprises 15 residues. Trimming stripped 1 base from V and 6 bases from J, with 16 bases between. Germline lookup yields CDR1 SGHAT and CDR2 FQNNGV. The DNA for the CDR3 is TGTGCCAGCAGCTTAGTGGTGCTCGGTTTTCCCGAGCAGTACTTC. It specifies CASSLVVLGFPEQYF. The whole variable domain, filled in from reference TRBV11-2 and TRBJ2-7, reads EAGVAQSPRYKIIEKRQSVAFWCNPISGHATLYWYQQILGQGPKLLIQFQNNGVVDDSQLPKDRFSAERLKGVDSTLKIQPAKLEDSAVYLCASSLVVLGFPEQYFGPGTRLTVT.

The rearrangement links TRBV7-2 to TRBJ1-2, with TRBD1 identical over 8 bases. The length of the CDR3 is 16 residues. Germline trimming cut 1 base from V and 4 bases from J; bases unmatched to any gene: 8. Germline CDR1 SGHTA, CDR2 FQGNSA. CDR3 in amino acids: CASSLVSQGAGYGYTF. The CDR3 DNA reads as TGTGCCAGCAGCTTAGTTTCGCAGGGGGCGGGCTATGGCTACACCTTC.

This clone was seen a handful of times. This chain uses TRBV18 with TRBJ1-1; 12 positions match TRBD1. Per germline, CDR1 KGHSH and CDR2 LQKENI. The CDR3 runs 12 residues. V was pared by 7 bases and J by 11 bases, with 5 bases of the junction left unmatched. CDR3 protein: CASFPGQGAAFF. The CDR3 DNA reads as TGTGCCAGCTTTCCGGGACAGGGGGCTGCTTTCTTT.

A note on this clone: Other DNA sequences in this specimen translate into the identical CDR3. Here the CDR3 reads CASSPGGFAGGNYGYTF. CDR3 nucleotide sequence: TGTGCCAGCAGCCCAGGGGGGTTTGCGGGGGGCAACTATGGCTACACCTTC. The rearrangement uses TRBV7-8 and TRBJ1-2, with 7 bases identical to TRBD1. In germline, CDR1 is SGHVS, CDR2 FQNEAQ. V trimming: 5 bases; J trimming: 2 bases; junction bases outside the gene matches: 14. The CDR3 length is 17 residues.

The rearrangement uses TRBV19 and TRBJ1-1; D unresolved. Germline V gene data show CDR1 as LNHDA and CDR2 as SQIVND (reference sequence). CDR3 length: 17 residues. The V end was cut by 3 bases, the J end by 4 bases, with 21 bases between. As DNA, the CDR3 is TGTGCCAGTAGTATCCAGCGACCGGGGAGGGTTCGCACTGAAGCTTTCTTT. This translates into CASSIQRPGRVRTEAFF. Looking up the rest from reference TRBV19 and TRBJ1-1 gives the full variable domain: DGGITQSPKYLFRKEGQNVTLSCEQNLNHDAMYWYRQDPGQGLRLIYYSQIVNDFQKGDIAEGYSVSREKKESFPLTVTSAQKNPTAFYLCASSIQRPGRVRTEAFFGQGTRLTVV.

The gene calls are TRBV3-1 (or the pseudogene TRBV3-2) and TRBJ2-2, with 11 bases identical to TRBD2. The V and J ends lost 5 bases and 2 bases, in that order; junction bases with no gene match: 7. This CDR3 comprises 17 residues. Germline V gives CDR1 LGHDT, CDR2 YNNKEL (reference sequence). In DNA, the CDR3 is TGTGCCAGCAGCGCCGCCGGGACTAGCGGCAACACCGGGGAGCTGTTTTTT. This codes for CASSAAGTSGNTGELFF.

The chain employs TRBV5-4 and TRBJ1-1; D remains ambiguous. There are 14 residues in the CDR3. Looked up from germline, CDR1 is SGHNT and CDR2 is YYREEE (reference sequence). V was cut by 0 bases and J by 5 bases, with 11 bases left in between. CDR3 bases: TGTGCCAGCAGCTTGGGGCCCCTAGGAACTGAAGCTTTCTTT. Amino acid sequence: CASSLGPLGTEAFF.